This T cell receptor beta chain was captured by sequencing in a study of STAT5B mutations in CD4+ large granular lymphocyte leukemia. Points on this clone: Its antigen is not identified.

The CDR3 has 13 residues. Between the trimmed V and J ends, which lost 5 bases and 9 bases, there was a span of 11 bases. Germline CDR1 reads MNHEY; CDR2 reads SVGAGI. Sequencing used immunoSEQ multiplex PCR; TCRdb keeps in-frame clones, though not all of them. The data show about 21,000 clones, with around 75% seen just once and 30% held by the top ten. Study-wide results and caveats: TRBV06-family usage was enriched in top patient clones (8/27) versus controls (2/35).

This clonotype was sampled from a human donor in good health. Sequencing was performed on CD4+ T cells from blood buffy coats. The chain uses TRBV6-5 and TRBJ1-6; possibly TRBD1 for D (5 bases). CDR3 region: CASSRDHGSPLHF. The CDR3 coding sequence is TGTGCCAGCAGTCGGGACCACGGTTCACCCCTCCACTTT.